One and the same sample provided the 11 T cell receptor beta chains below, sequenced in a study of T cell responses to AZD1222 COVID-19 vaccine. The table came from immunoSEQ multiplex PCR; TCRdb's copy has only in-frame clones and leaves some out. The data show 150,000 to 200,000 clones, 85% to 95% seen once. Sequenced material: peripheral blood, taken on day 0 of AZD1222 vaccination. These receptors originate from an adult in good health.

V gene TRBV6-5 combines with J gene TRBJ2-7; TRBD2 matches 11 bases. The V gene's germline CDR1 is MNHEY and CDR2 SVGAGI. The trim removed 5 bases at V and 3 bases at J, leaving 3 bases unmatched. The CDR3 totals 14 residues. The CDR3 bases are TGTGCCAGCAGTCGACTAGCGGGAATCTACGAGCAGTACTTC. Its protein product is CASSRLAGIYEQYF.

This chain uses TRBV6-6 with TRBJ2-7, with 12 bases matching TRBD1. Germline V gives CDR1 MNHNY, CDR2 SVGAGI (reference sequence). V shed 5 bases and J 5 bases; nucleotides not matched to a gene: 7. This CDR3 spans 15 amino acids. The CDR3 nucleotides read TGTGCCAGCAGTCCCCCGGGACAGGGGGCGCACGAGCAGTACGTC. The encoded protein is CASSPPGQGAHEQYV.

V usage is TRBV11-3 and J usage is TRBJ2-1, with D perhaps assigned TRBD1 or TRBD2 (5 bases each). Germline V gene data show CDR1 as SGHNT and CDR2 as YENEEA. This CDR3 comprises 15 residues. V was pared by 2 bases and J by 8 bases, with 16 bases between. The CDR3 region is CASSLWGSRGDEQFF. The CDR3 DNA sequence: TGTGCCAGCAGCTTATGGGGGTCGAGGGGCGATGAGCAGTTCTTC.

CDR3 bases: TGTGCCAGCAGGAAGGAAGTGACCTACGAGCAGTACGTC. It codes for CASRKEVTYEQYV. The chain uses TRBV6-5 and TRBJ2-7; D is unresolved. The CDR3 is 13 residues long. The V end was cut by 6 bases, the J end by 2 bases, with 11 bases between. CDR1 and CDR2 (germline): MNHEY, SVGAGI.

The chain combines TRBV4-1 with TRBJ1-2; D gene ambiguous. Germline V lookup: CDR1 MGHRA, CDR2 YSYEKL. This CDR3 is 15 amino acids long. The V and J ends lost 0 bases and 5 bases respectively, with 13 bases between them. CDR3 coding DNA: TGCGCCAGCAGCCAAGATCGTCCGTCCCTATATGGCTACACCTTC. Translation gives CASSQDRPSLYGYTF.

This clone was seen more than once but under ten times. The V call is TRBV2, the J call TRBJ2-1; 13 bases map to TRBD2. This CDR3 contains 15 residues. The germline V gene has CDR1 SNHLY and CDR2 FYNNEI. Germline trimming cut 8 bases from V and 6 bases from J; bases unmatched to any gene: 7. The CDR3 DNA reads TGTGCCAGCCGTCTGACTAGCGGGGGGCCCAATGAGCAGTTCTTC. It encodes CASRLTSGGPNEQFF.

The V gene is TRBV7-8, the J gene TRBJ1-3; TRBD1 aligns across 8 bases. With V trimmed by 1 base and J by 8 bases, 10 bases remained unmatched. CDR3 length: 16 amino acids. Germline V gene lookup returns CDR1 SGHVS and CDR2 FQNEAQ. The CDR3 sequence is CASSLGTGGIMDTIYF. In DNA, the CDR3 is TGTGCCAGCAGCTTAGGAACAGGGGGTATTATGGACACCATATATTTT.

The DNA for the CDR3 is TGTGCCAGCACCCCCGGGACAGGGGGCCAATCACCCCTCCACTTT. This translates into CASTPGTGGQSPLHF. The chain carries TRBV6-5 and TRBJ1-6, with TRBD1 matching 12 bases. After removal of 7 bases from V and 10 bases from J, the junction contained 8 bases not matched to a gene. The CDR3 has 15 amino acids. The germline V gene has CDR1 MNHEY and CDR2 SVGAGI.

The rearrangement joins TRBV2 to TRBJ1-1; D gene unclear. The germline CDR1 and CDR2 sequences are SNHLY and FYNNEI. The CDR3 contains 12 residues. The V end lost 7 bases, the J end lost 0 bases, and 6 bases lay between the germline ends. The CDR3 coding sequence is TGTGCCAGCAAAAAAATGAACACTGAAGCTTTCTTT. It encodes CASKKMNTEAFF. Together with reference TRBV2 and TRBJ1-1, the CDR3 gives the full variable domain: EPEVTQTPSHQVTQMGQEVILRCVPISNHLYFYWYRQILGQKVEFLVSFYNNEISEKSEIFDDQFSVERPDGSNFTLKIRSTKLEDSAMYFCASKKMNTEAFFGQGTRLTVV.

The chain carries TRBV4-3 and TRBJ1-1; D is undetermined. Trimming took 0 bases from V and 0 from J, leaving 20 bases between them. CDR3 length equals 19 residues. In germline, CDR1 is LGHNA, CDR2 YSLEER. Here the CDR3 reads CASSQDILRDLSMNTEAFF. CDR3 bases: TGCGCCAGCAGCCAAGATATTCTCCGGGATCTTTCAATGAACACTGAAGCTTTCTTT.

This clone has just one count. The V and J genes are TRBV19 and TRBJ1-4; D is undetermined. V gave up 5 bases and J gave up 13 bases, with 14 bases separating them. Germline lookup yields CDR1 LNHDA and CDR2 SQIVND (reference sequence). The CDR3 loop spans 12 amino acids. CDR3 sequence reads: CASSAGPVRLFF. CDR3 bases: TGTGCCAGTAGTGCCGGACCCGTGCGACTGTTTTTT.